This T cell receptor beta chain was captured in a study of control samples from healthy donors and cancer patients. V lost 1 base and J lost 0, with 10 bases in between. Germline loops: CDR1 MDHEN, CDR2 SYDVKM. The CDR3 is 16 residues long. Data came from immunoSEQ multiplex PCR; TCRdb stores just in-frame clones and leaves some out. Found here are 150,000 to 180,000 clones, nearly 95% of them singletons; the top ten hold 2% to 2.5%. This chain links TRBV28 with TRBJ1-5; D not resolved. Sequencing was performed on blood. This TCR derives from a man aged 45-60 years in good health. This CDR3 reads CASSLSTTYSNQPQHF. In DNA, the CDR3 is TGTGCCAGCAGTTTATCGACAACCTATAGCAATCAGCCCCAGCATTTT.